This entry features one T cell receptor (beta chain) sequence. In the authors' workflow: Junction-only immunoSEQ sequences carried no quality scores, so filtering differed. Profiled with immunoSEQ multiplex PCR; TCRdb holds only in-frame clones, not every one. That table gives V, J and clone size, and the DNA gave D and trimming. The table records 450,000 to 500,000 clones, less than 80% of them present only once. The record originates from a study of shared clonotypes between healthy human individuals. The donors were adults (healthy and HIV-negative) with no recent acute infections or vaccinations. The receptor comes from a woman aged 40-49 years in good health. Some clones in this sample may be carry-over from other donors' samples. The sample consisted of PBMCs.

The CDR3, as DNA: TGTGCCAGCAGCTCCCCGCGGCTAGCGGGAGGCCCTCAGTTCTTC. This encodes CASSSPRLAGGPQFF. V usage is TRBV11-2 and J usage is TRBJ2-1; TRBD2 matches at 11 bases. V lost 4 bases and J lost 13; bases outside the gene matches: 12. This CDR3 has 15 residues. Germline values: CDR1 SGHAT, CDR2 FQNNGV.